These 9 T cell receptor beta chains originate from one sample sequenced in a study of T cells in Graves' hyperthyroidism and ophthalmopathy. From RNA transcripts, TCR beta CDR3 regions were amplified. Carried out on the TCR CDR3, a first-round RT-PCR used the HTBI primer set. TCRdb re-called the multiplex PCR reads through MiXCR, storing one row per CDR3 protein. Found here are fewer than 500,000 distinct CDR3 sequences, about 13% of them singletons; the top ten hold around 20%. The sequenced sample consisted of blood. These receptor sequences come from a man aged 25-40 years with Graves' hyperthyroidism that later progressed to Graves' ophthalmopathy.

This clonotype was seen at least ten times. This chain uses TRBV2 with TRBJ2-1, with 9 nucleotides matching TRBD2. Germline assignment: CDR1 SNHLY and CDR2 FYNNEI. The CDR3 has 14 residues. V trimming: 2 bases; J trimming: 10 bases; junction bases outside the gene matches: 6. The CDR3 nucleotides are TGTGCCAGCAGTGAATCTTTTAGCGGGGGAGAGCAGTTCTTC. Its translation: CASSESFSGGEQFF.

Ten or more counts support this clonotype. This rearrangement joins TRBV5-1 to TRBJ1-5, with 7 bases aligning to TRBD1. V shed 0 bases, J shed 0 bases, and the junction held 6 bases outside the gene matches. Germline values: CDR1 SGHRS, CDR2 YFSETQ. The CDR3 is made up of 17 amino acids. CDR3 DNA: TGCGCCAGCAGCTTGGCTCCAGGGGGGGATAGCAATCAGCCCCAGCATTTT. Its translation: CASSLAPGGDSNQPQHF.

V usage is TRBV7-9 and J usage is TRBJ2-5; TRBD1 aligns across 9 bases. CDR3 length: 16 residues. The germline CDR1 and CDR2 sequences are SEHNR and FQNEAQ (reference sequence). The ends lost 6 bases at V and 2 bases at J; junction bases unmatched: 10. CDR3 bases: TGTGCCAGCAGGTCCCGGGACAGGGTGACTCAAGAGACCCAGTACTTC. Protein product: CASRSRDRVTQETQYF. The full variable domain, in which reference TRBV7-9 and TRBJ2-5 provide the parts outside the CDR3, is DTGVSQNPRHKITKRGQNVTFRCDPISEHNRLYWYRQTLGQGPEFLTYFQNEAQLEKSRLLSDRFSAERPKGSFSTLEIQRTEQGDSAMYLCASRSRDRVTQETQYFGPGTRLLVL.

The sample holds many counts of this clonotype. CDR3: CASSSRGPEAFF. The CDR3, as DNA: TGTGCCAGCAGCTCCAGGGGGCCCGAAGCTTTCTTT. The chain combines TRBV11-3 with TRBJ1-1; 8 bases align to TRBD1. Germline V gene data show CDR1 as SGHNT and CDR2 as YENEEA. The CDR3 runs to 12 residues. V lost 4 bases, J lost 8 bases, and 3 bases stayed unmatched. The whole variable domain, filled in from reference TRBV11-3 and TRBJ1-1, reads EAGVVQSPRYKIIEKKQPVAFWCNPISGHNTLYWYLQNLGQGPELLIRYENEEAVDDSQLPKDRFSAERLKGVDSTLKIQPAELGDSAVYLCASSSRGPEAFFGQGTRLTVV.

This clonotype turned up a few times. The chain couples TRBV9 to TRBJ2-7, with 10 bases aligning to TRBD1. The CDR3 spans 16 residues. J was trimmed by 2 bases and V by 3 bases; bases with no gene match: 8. Germline-derived CDR1 and CDR2 are SGDLS and YYNGEE. CDR3 residues: CASSASSTGGTYEQYF. The CDR3 DNA is TGTGCCAGCAGCGCGTCCTCGACAGGGGGCACCTACGAGCAGTACTTC.

This clonotype showed up many times. The chain employs TRBV7-2 and TRBJ1-1; D is perhaps TRBD1 (5 bases). V was clipped by 5 bases and J by 1 base, with 14 bases between them. The CDR3 has 15 amino acids. Germline loops: CDR1 SGHTA, CDR2 FQGNSA. CDR3 residues: CASSRTRTANTEAFF. In nucleotides, the CDR3 is TGTGCCAGCAGCAGGACAAGGACGGCGAACACTGAAGCTTTCTTT.

Ten or more counts support this clonotype. The J gene is TRBJ2-1, the V gene TRBV3-1; the match to TRBD1 covers 8 bases. The CDR3 length is 15 residues. Germline V gene data show CDR1 as LGHDT and CDR2 as YNNKEL (reference sequence). After removal of 4 bases from V and 8 bases from J, the junction contained 10 bases not matched to a gene. In DNA, the CDR3 is TGTGCCAGCAGCCGGACAGGGTATGGTTCAGATGAGCAGTTCTTC. It encodes CASSRTGYGSDEQFF.

This clonotype occurred many times. J is TRBJ2-7 and V is TRBV27, with D unresolved. The V end lost 10 bases, the J end lost 3 bases, and 25 bases lay between the germline ends. The CDR3 totals 16 residues. CDR1 and CDR2 (germline): MNHEY, SMNVEV (reference sequence). The CDR3 here is CAIPFPPMSYYYEQYF. The CDR3 bases are TGTGCCATTCCTTTCCCCCCAATGTCCTACTACTACGAGCAGTACTTC.

This clonotype was counted a few times. This chain joins TRBV20-1 and TRBJ1-5, with a tentative D call TRBD1 (6 bases). The CDR3 loop spans 14 amino acids. Germline V gene data show CDR1 as DFQATT and CDR2 as SNEGSKA (reference sequence). Deletions cut 5 bases from V and 7 bases from J, with 18 bases between. The CDR3 DNA reads TGCAGTGCTCACAGGGAGGATTGGGAACAGCCCCAGCATTTT. Translation: CSAHREDWEQPQHF.